These 9 T cell receptor beta chains were sequenced from one sample in a study of regulatory T cells in long-lasting Graves disease. Time point denoted: persistent/refractory GD, antithyroid drugs over 5 years with positive TRAb. PBMC-extracted RNA yielded the TCR library. For TCR beta, libraries came from iRepertoire HTBI primers and Arm-PCR of CDR3 regions. TCRdb ran MiXCR on the multiplex PCR reads and lists one entry per CDR3 protein. The data contain around 460,000 distinct CDR3 sequences, about 20% of them singletons. Sequences were derived from peripheral blood mononuclear cells (PBMCs), sampled when the disease was refractory, from a patient treated with antithyroid drugs. The receptors were sampled from a female donor with Graves disease.

V and J are TRBV3-1 and TRBJ1-5; 7 bases agree with TRBD1. Germline CDR1 is LGHDT and CDR2 is YNNKEL (reference sequence). This CDR3 comprises 15 residues. V lost 4 bases and J lost 3; bases outside the gene matches: 6. The DNA of the CDR3 is TGTGCCAGCAGCCCAGGGACAGCAAACAATCAGCCCCAGCATTTT. Amino acids: CASSPGTANNQPQHF.

This chain joins TRBV9 and TRBJ1-2; possibly TRBD1 for D (6 bases). The germline CDR1 and CDR2 sequences are SGDLS and YYNGEE. V dropped 0 bases and J dropped 4 bases, with 7 bases sitting between them. CDR3 length: 13 residues. CDR3 nucleotide sequence: TGTGCCAGCAGCGTAGGGGGGGCCTATGGCTACACCTTC. Protein: CASSVGGAYGYTF. Full variable domain (missing parts from reference TRBV9 and TRBJ1-2): DSGVTQTPKHLITATGQRVTLRCSPRSGDLSVYWYQQSLDQGLQFLIQYYNGEERAKGNILERFSAQQFPDLHSELNLSSLELGDSALYFCASSVGGAYGYTFGSGTRLTVV.

This clonotype occurred many times. The gene calls are TRBV7-3 and TRBJ1-2; 8 positions agree with TRBD1. Germline V gene sequence: CDR1 SGHTA, CDR2 FQGTGA. The ends lost 4 bases at V and 7 bases at J; junction bases unmatched: 11. The CDR3 is made up of 15 amino acids. CDR3 sequence (DNA): TGTGCCAGCAGCTCCATAGGACAGGGCGGCGTTGGCTACACCTTC. Protein sequence: CASSSIGQGGVGYTF.

The V call is TRBV29-1, the J call TRBJ2-3; 8 bases align to TRBD1. With V trimmed by 7 bases and J by 2 bases, 11 bases remained unmatched. This CDR3 contains 15 residues. The germline V gene has CDR1 SQVTM and CDR2 ANQGSEA. In DNA, the CDR3 is TGCAGCGCCACCAGACAGGGGACCACCACAGATACGCAGTATTTT. Amino acid sequence: CSATRQGTTTDTQYF.

This clonotype was detected many times. The genes are TRBV6-1 and TRBJ1-5; no clear D. CDR3 size: 16 residues. V lost 0 bases to trimming and J lost 2 bases, with 11 bases between them. Germline loops: CDR1 MNHNS, CDR2 SASEGT. The CDR3 region is CASSEAEGRGNQPQHF. DNA of the CDR3: TGTGCCAGCAGTGAAGCTGAGGGAAGGGGCAATCAGCCCCAGCATTTT.

This clonotype was found many times. CDR3: CSAPLLEGNSPLHF. CDR3 nucleotide sequence: TGCAGTGCCCCCCTCCTGGAGGGAAATTCACCCCTCCACTTT. The chain employs TRBV20-1 and TRBJ1-6; D is ambiguous. Per the germline V gene, CDR1 is DFQATT and CDR2 is SNEGSKA (reference sequence). CDR3 length equals 14 residues. The V end lost 6 bases, the J end lost 7 bases, and 16 bases lay between the germline ends.

Comments on this clonotype: The conserved phenylalanine or tryptophan normally closing the CDR3 is absent here, so this likely arose from a read error. V gene TRBV7-9 combines with J gene TRBJ2-2, with D hard to call. The germline V gene has CDR1 SEHNR and CDR2 FQNEAQ (reference sequence). V was pared by 3 bases and J by 6 bases, with 8 bases between. The length of the CDR3 is 13 residues. For the CDR3, the DNA is TGTGCCAGCAGCTTTAATGGTCCCGGGGAGCTGTTTCTT. Amino acids: CASSFNGPGELFL.

Only a few counts were recorded for this clonotype. The gene calls are TRBV5-1 and TRBJ2-7, with D maybe TRBD1 (9 bases). Trimming cost V 2 bases and J 6 bases, with 21 bases left between them. The CDR3 consists of 16 residues. Germline values: CDR1 SGHRS, CDR2 YFSETQ. The CDR3 sequence is CASSFDVAGQGTEQYF. The CDR3 DNA sequence: TGCGCCAGCAGCTTTGACGTAGCGGGACAGGGTACCGAGCAGTACTTC.

A remark on this clonotype: A clone one base away is much larger, so this may be a read error. The rearrangement uses TRBV29-1 and TRBJ1-2; D unresolved. Germline V gene lookup returns CDR1 SQVTM and CDR2 ANQGSEA. This CDR3 is 13 amino acids long. The V and J ends lost 7 bases and 2 bases respectively, with 14 bases between them. The CDR3 DNA follows: TGCAGCGCGGCAGTGACGGAGAACTATGGCTACACCTTC. It yields the protein CSAAVTENYGYTF.